This T cell receptor (beta chain) was identified in a study of OX40 agonist ivuxolimab in advanced cancers. Overall study context: Dose-escalation patients' cancers were hepatocellular carcinoma, melanoma, renal cell or head and neck cancer. Antecedent anti-PD-1, anti-PD-L1 or anti-CTLA-4 therapy was permissible, with 40% having received some.

Points on this clone: Its target is unknown.

Study results and limitations: Some patients without response likewise showed low normalized clonal expansion.

Method: immunoSEQ multiplex PCR; TCRdb's copy keeps in-frame clones and lacks some. Here the sample spans some 44,000 clones, 85% to 90% being singletons. Germline V CDR1 and CDR2: KGHSH, LQKENI. This CDR3 is built from 14 residues. V gave up 3 bases and J gave up 3 bases, with 10 bases separating them. This chain connects TRBV18 to TRBJ2-3, with D maybe TRBD1 (6 bases). The sample here was CD4+ or CD8+ T cells sorted from blood, taken in a trial of the OX40 agonist ivuxolimab. The receptor comes from an adult with an advanced solid tumor such as melanoma, head and neck, liver or kidney cancer. The CDR3, as DNA: TGTGCCAGCTCACCTATCGGACAGACAGATACGCAGTATTTT. Protein sequence: CASSPIGQTDTQYF.